The 2 T cell receptor beta chains presented below share a single source sample, sequenced in a study of cytomegalovirus exposure and HLA in healthy donors. 13 Jbeta primers and 60 Vbeta primers were used for the PCR. The method was immunoSEQ multiplex PCR; TCRdb's version includes in-frame clones alone and lacks a portion of them. The table lists 140,000 to 150,000 clones, with around 0.96% in the top ten. The sample was PBMCs. The source is a male donor in good health and CMV-seronegative.

The gene calls are TRBV19 and TRBJ2-1; tentatively, D is TRBD2 (6 bases). The CDR3 loop spans 14 amino acids. V lost 7 bases and J lost 4, with 14 bases in between. The germline V gene encodes CDR1 LNHDA and CDR2 SQIVND (reference sequence). CDR3 nucleotides: TGTGCCAGTAAAATAGCGGTTTCTTACAATGAGCAGTTCTTC. This translates into CASKIAVSYNEQFF.

CDR3 loop: CASSESGQGMGGYTF. The CDR3 DNA reads as TGTGCCAGCAGTGAGTCTGGACAGGGGATGGGAGGCTACACCTTC. V usage is TRBV6-1 and J usage is TRBJ1-2, with TRBD1 matching over 9 bases. Looked up from germline, CDR1 is MNHNS and CDR2 is SASEGT. The CDR3 is 15 residues long. With 3 bases clipped from V and 8 bases from J, the junction kept 10 bases outside the gene matches.